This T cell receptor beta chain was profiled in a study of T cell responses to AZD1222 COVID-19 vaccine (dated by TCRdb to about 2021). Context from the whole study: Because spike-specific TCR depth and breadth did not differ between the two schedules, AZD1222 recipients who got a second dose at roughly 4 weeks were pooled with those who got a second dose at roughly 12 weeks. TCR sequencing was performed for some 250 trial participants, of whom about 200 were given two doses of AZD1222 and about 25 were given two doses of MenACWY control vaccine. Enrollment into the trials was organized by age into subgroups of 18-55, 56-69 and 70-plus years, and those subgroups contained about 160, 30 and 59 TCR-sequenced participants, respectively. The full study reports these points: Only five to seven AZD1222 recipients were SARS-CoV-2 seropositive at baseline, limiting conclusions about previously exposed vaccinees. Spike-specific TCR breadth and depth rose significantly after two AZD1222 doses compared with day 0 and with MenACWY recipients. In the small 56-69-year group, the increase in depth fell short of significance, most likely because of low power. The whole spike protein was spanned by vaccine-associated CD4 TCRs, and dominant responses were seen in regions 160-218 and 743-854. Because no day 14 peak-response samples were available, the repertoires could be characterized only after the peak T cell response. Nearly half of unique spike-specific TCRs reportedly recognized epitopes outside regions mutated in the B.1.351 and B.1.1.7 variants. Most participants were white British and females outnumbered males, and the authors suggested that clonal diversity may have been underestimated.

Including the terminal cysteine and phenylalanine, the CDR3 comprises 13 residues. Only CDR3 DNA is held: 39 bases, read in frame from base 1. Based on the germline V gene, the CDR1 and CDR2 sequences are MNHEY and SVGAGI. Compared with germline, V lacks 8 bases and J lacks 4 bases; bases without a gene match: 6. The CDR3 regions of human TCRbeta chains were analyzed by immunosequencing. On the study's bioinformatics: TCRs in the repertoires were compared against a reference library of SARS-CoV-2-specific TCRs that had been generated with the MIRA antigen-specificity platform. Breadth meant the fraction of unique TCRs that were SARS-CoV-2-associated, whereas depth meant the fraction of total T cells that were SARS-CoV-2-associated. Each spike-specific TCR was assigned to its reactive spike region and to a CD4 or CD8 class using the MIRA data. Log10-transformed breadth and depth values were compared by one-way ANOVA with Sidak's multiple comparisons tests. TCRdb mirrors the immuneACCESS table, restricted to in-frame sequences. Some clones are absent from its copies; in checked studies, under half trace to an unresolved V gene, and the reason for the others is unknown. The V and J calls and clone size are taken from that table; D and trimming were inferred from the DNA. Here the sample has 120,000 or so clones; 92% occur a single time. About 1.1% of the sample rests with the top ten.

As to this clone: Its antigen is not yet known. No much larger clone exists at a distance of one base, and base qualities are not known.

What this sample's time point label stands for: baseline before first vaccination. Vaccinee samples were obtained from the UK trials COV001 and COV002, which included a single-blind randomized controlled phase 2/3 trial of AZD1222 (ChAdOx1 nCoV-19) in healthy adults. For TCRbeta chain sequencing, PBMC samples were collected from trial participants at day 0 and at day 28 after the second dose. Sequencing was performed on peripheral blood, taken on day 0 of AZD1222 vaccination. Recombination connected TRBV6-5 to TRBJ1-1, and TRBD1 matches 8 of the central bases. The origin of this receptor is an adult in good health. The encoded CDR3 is CASGDRGSTEAFF. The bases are TGTGCCAGCGGAGACAGGGGTTCCACTGAAGCTTTCTTT.